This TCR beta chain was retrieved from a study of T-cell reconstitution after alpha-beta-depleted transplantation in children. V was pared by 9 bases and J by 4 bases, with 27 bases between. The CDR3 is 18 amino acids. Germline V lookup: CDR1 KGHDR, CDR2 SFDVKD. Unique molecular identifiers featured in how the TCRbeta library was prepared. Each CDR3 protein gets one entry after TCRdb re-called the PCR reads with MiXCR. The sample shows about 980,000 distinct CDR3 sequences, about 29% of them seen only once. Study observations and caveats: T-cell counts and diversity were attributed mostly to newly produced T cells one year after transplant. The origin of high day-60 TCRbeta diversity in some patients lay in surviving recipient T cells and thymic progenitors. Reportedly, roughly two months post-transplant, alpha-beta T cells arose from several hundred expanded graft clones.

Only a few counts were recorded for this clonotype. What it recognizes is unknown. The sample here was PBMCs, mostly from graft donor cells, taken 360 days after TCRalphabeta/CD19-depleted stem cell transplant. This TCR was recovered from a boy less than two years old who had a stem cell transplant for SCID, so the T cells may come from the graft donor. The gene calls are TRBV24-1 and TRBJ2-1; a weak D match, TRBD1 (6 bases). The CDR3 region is CATRYSRTVPFSYNEQFF. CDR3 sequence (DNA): TGTGCCACCCGGTACAGTCGGACAGTCCCCTTTTCTTACAATGAGCAGTTCTTC.